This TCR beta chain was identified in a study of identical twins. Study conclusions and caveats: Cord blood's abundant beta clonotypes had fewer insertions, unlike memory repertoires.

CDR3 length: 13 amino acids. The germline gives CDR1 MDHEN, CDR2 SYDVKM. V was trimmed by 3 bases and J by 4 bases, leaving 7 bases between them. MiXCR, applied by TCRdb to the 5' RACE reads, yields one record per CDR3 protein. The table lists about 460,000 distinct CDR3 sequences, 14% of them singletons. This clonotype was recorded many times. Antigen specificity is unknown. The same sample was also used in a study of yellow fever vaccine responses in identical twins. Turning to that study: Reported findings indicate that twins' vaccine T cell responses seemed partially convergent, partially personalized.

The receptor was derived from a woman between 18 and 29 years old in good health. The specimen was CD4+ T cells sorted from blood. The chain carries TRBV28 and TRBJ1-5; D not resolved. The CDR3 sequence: CASSLLGNQPQHF. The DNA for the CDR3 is TGTGCCAGCAGTTTGTTGGGGAATCAGCCCCAGCATTTT.